This entry concerns a single TCR beta chain. These data come from a study of cytotoxic CD8 clonotypes in ibrutinib-treated CLL. The assay was immunoSEQ multiplex PCR, and TCRdb's table has in-frame clones only and misses some. The table has about 70,000 clones, around nine tenths seen once. V was pared by 2 bases and J by 4 bases, with 12 bases between. The CDR3 has 15 residues. Germline V gene lookup returns CDR1 LGHNA and CDR2 YSLEER. The receptor was derived from a human donor with chronic lymphocytic leukemia. The rearrangement links TRBV4-3 to TRBJ1-5; possible D gene TRBD1, 5 bases. Specimen: PBMCs, collected after 12 months of ibrutinib treatment. DNA of the CDR3: TGCGCCAGCAGCCAAAGTCCAGGGCAAAATCAGCCCCAGCATTTT. Encoded protein: CASSQSPGQNQPQHF.